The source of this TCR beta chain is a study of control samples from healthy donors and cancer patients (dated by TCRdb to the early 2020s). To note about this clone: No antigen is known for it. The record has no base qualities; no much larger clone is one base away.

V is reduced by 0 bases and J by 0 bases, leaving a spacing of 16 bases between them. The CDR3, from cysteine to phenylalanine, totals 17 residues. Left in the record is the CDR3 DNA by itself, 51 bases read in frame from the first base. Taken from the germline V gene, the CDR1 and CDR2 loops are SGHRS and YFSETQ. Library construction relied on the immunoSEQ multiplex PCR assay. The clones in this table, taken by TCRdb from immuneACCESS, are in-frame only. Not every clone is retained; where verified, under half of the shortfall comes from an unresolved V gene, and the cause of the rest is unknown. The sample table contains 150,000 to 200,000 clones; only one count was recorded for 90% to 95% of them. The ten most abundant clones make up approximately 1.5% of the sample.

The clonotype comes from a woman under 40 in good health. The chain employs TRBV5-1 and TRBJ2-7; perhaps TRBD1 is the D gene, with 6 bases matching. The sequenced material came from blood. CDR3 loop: CASSLAWGNRDSYEQYF. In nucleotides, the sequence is TGCGCCAGCAGCTTGGCGTGGGGGAACAGGGACTCCTACGAGCAGTACTTC.